The next 26 T cell receptor beta chains were all read from a single sample in a study of T cells after yellow fever vaccination. TCRdb ran MiXCR on the 5' RACE reads and lists one entry per CDR3 protein. The sample carries about 68,000 distinct CDR3 sequences, about 6.5% recorded once. Sequencing used CD8+ T cells sorted from PBMCs, obtained more than 35 days after the first yellow fever vaccination. The receptor source for this set is a man aged 18-30 years who received the YFV17D yellow fever vaccine.

This clonotype was seen repeatedly, ten times or more. The chain employs TRBV7-6 and TRBJ2-2; 8 bases match TRBD1. The V gene end was trimmed by 5 bases and the J gene end by 8 bases; junction bases not matched to a gene: 1. The CDR3 consists of 12 residues. Germline CDR1 SGHVS, CDR2 FNYEAQ. This CDR3 reads CASSRTGGELFF. In DNA, the CDR3 is TGTGCCAGCAGCCGGACAGGGGGGGAGCTGTTTTTT.

This clonotype came up a few times. The V and J genes are TRBV7-9 and TRBJ1-5; no clear D. The CDR3 has 12 residues. Germline CDR1 and CDR2: SEHNR and FQNEAQ (reference sequence). V was cut by 3 bases and J by 4 bases, with 4 bases left in between. CDR3 sequence: CASSFGNQPQHF. In DNA form, the CDR3 reads TGTGCCAGCAGCTTTGGAAATCAGCCCCAGCATTTT.

This clonotype was seen repeatedly, ten times or more. The chain couples TRBV4-3 to TRBJ1-2, with D hard to call. V lost 1 base and J 5 bases, leaving 11 bases between the germline ends. The CDR3 length is 14 residues. Germline CDR1 LGHNA, CDR2 YSLEER. The CDR3 spells CASSQGSTLYGYTF. DNA for the CDR3: TGCGCCAGCAGCCAAGGTTCAACTTTATATGGCTACACCTTC.

This sequence joins TRBV7-9 and TRBJ2-3; the match to TRBD2 covers 10 bases. The CDR3 runs to 16 residues. V was clipped by 4 bases and J by 2 bases; unmatched bases: 6. Germline CDR1 and CDR2: SEHNR and FQNEAQ (reference sequence). The chain's CDR3 is CASSSEAGGFTDTQYF. CDR3 nucleotides: TGTGCCAGCAGCTCAGAAGCGGGGGGGTTCACAGATACGCAGTATTTT.

This clonotype was picked up many times. The chain joins TRBV12-3 or TRBV12-4 to TRBJ2-3, with a possible D match to TRBD2 (5 bases). CDR3 length: 17 amino acids. With 5 bases removed from V and 7 bases from J, the gap between germline ends came to 25 bases. CDR3: CASSLTAVLETMNTQYF. The CDR3 coding sequence is TGTGCCAGCAGTCTCACAGCGGTGCTTGAAACAATGAATACGCAGTATTTT.

This clonotype was picked up many times. The V gene is TRBV4-3, the J gene TRBJ2-3, with 11 nucleotides matching TRBD2. CDR3 length: 18 amino acids. Germline V lookup: CDR1 LGHNA, CDR2 YSLEER. The V gene end was trimmed by 0 bases and the J gene end by 2 bases; junction bases not matched to a gene: 7. The CDR3 coding sequence is TGCGCCAGCAGCCAAGATATCCTAGCGGGGGGATACACAGATACGCAGTATTTT. This encodes CASSQDILAGGYTDTQYF.

This clonotype was seen at least ten times. This chain connects TRBV7-2 to TRBJ1-1, with a tentative D call TRBD1 (5 bases). The CDR3 is 14 residues long. With 4 bases removed from V and 5 bases from J, the gap between germline ends came to 14 bases. Per germline, CDR1 SGHTA and CDR2 FQGNSA. CDR3 region: CASSSQDTGTEAFF. CDR3 bases: TGTGCCAGCAGCTCACAGGACACAGGAACTGAAGCTTTCTTT.

V is TRBV20-1 and J is TRBJ1-2; D gene ambiguous. Trimming removed 6 bases from V and 6 bases from J, with 17 bases in between. The CDR3 extends over 13 amino acids. The V gene's germline CDR1 is DFQATT and CDR2 SNEGSKA (reference sequence). CDR3 sequence reads: CSAILHTVDGYTF. The DNA of the CDR3 is TGCAGTGCCATTCTTCACACAGTCGATGGCTACACCTTC.

This clonotype was counted at least ten times. The chain uses TRBV20-1 and TRBJ2-1, with 11 positions matching TRBD2. Germline values: CDR1 DFQATT, CDR2 SNEGSKA (reference sequence). V shed 1 base and J 7 bases; nucleotides not matched to a gene: 3. The CDR3 extends over 14 amino acids. DNA of the CDR3: TGCAGTGCTAGAGTTAGCGGGGGGGTTAATGAGCAGTTCTTC. Protein sequence: CSARVSGGVNEQFF.

The chain couples TRBV6-1 to TRBJ2-7, with 11 bases that match TRBD1. Germline assignment: CDR1 MNHNS and CDR2 SASEGT. J was trimmed by 3 bases and V by 4 bases; bases with no gene match: 2. CDR3 length: 14 residues. CDR3 in amino acids: CASSVGTGGYEQYF. DNA for the CDR3: TGTGCCAGCAGTGTTGGGACAGGGGGCTACGAGCAGTACTTC.

This chain joins TRBV19 and TRBJ2-7, with D maybe TRBD2 (5 bases). V was cut by 5 bases and J by 5 bases, with 7 bases left in between. CDR1 is LNHDA, CDR2 SQIVND, per germline (reference sequence). This CDR3 contains 11 residues. The chain's CDR3 is CASSWGDEQYF. The CDR3 bases are TGTGCCAGTAGTTGGGGAGACGAGCAGTACTTC.

This clonotype was counted many times. The gene calls are TRBV28 and TRBJ2-2, with TRBD1 matching over 7 bases. V lost 6 bases, J lost 0 bases, and 7 bases stayed unmatched. There are 16 residues in the CDR3. CDR1 and CDR2 (germline): MDHEN, SYDVKM. CDR3 DNA: TGTGCCAGCAGCCCCTTGGACAGGACGAACACCGGGGAGCTGTTTTTT. This gives the protein CASSPLDRTNTGELFF.

The gene calls are TRBV7-3 and TRBJ2-3, with TRBD2 identical over 9 bases. J lost 2 bases, V lost 6 bases, and 9 bases had no gene match. Germline V gives CDR1 SGHTA, CDR2 FQGTGA. The CDR3 spans 16 residues. CDR3 loop: CASSFSGGRNTDTQYF. CDR3 DNA: TGTGCCAGCAGTTTTAGCGGGGGCCGGAACACAGATACGCAGTATTTT.

This clonotype has a handful of counts. This rearrangement joins TRBV4-1 to TRBJ2-7; a possible D gene is TRBD2 (7 bases). The CDR3 has 16 residues. Germline CDR1 and CDR2: MGHRA and YSYEKL. The germline V and J ends were trimmed by 0 bases and 7 bases, with 19 bases remaining between them. The DNA of the CDR3 is TGCGCCAGCAGCCAAGACGGTGCGGGGGCCTACTTGGAGCAGTACTTC. Its protein product is CASSQDGAGAYLEQYF.

The CDR3 loop reads CASSPTGYEQYF. CDR3 nucleotide sequence: TGTGCCAGCAGCCCTACAGGGTACGAGCAGTACTTC. The V and J genes are TRBV6-6 and TRBJ2-7; tentative D call: TRBD1 (6 bases). The CDR3 extends over 12 amino acids. Per the germline V gene, CDR1 is MNHNY and CDR2 is SVGAGI (reference sequence). Trimming stripped 6 bases from V and 4 bases from J, with 10 bases between.

This clonotype was counted at least ten times. The chain combines TRBV28 with TRBJ2-3; unclear D gene. V shed 5 bases and J shed 2 bases, with 14 bases lying between them. Per germline, CDR1 MDHEN and CDR2 SYDVKM. CDR3 length: 15 residues. The CDR3 nucleotides are TGTGCCAGCAGTACGGACGGGTACAACACAGATACGCAGTATTTT. As protein: CASSTDGYNTDTQYF.

This clonotype was seen many times. The chain recombines TRBV5-6 with TRBJ2-3; D gene unclear. V was cut by 0 bases and J by 0 bases, with 5 bases left in between. This CDR3 region has 14 residues. The germline CDR1 and CDR2 sequences are SGHDT and YYEEEE. CDR3 protein: CASSLGRSTDTQYF. DNA for the CDR3: TGTGCCAGCAGCTTGGGACGCAGCACAGATACGCAGTATTTT.

This clonotype has at least ten counts. The V gene is TRBV7-9, the J gene TRBJ2-7, with D hard to call. Looked up from germline, CDR1 is SEHNR and CDR2 is FQNEAQ (reference sequence). CDR3 length: 13 residues. V was cut by 2 bases and J by 7 bases, with 12 bases left in between. The CDR3 sequence: CASSLKASYEQYF. Here the CDR3 DNA reads TGTGCCAGCAGCTTAAAAGCTAGTTATGAGCAGTACTTC.

This clonotype came up a few times. V is TRBV6-6 and J is TRBJ2-3; D gene uncertain. The CDR3 has 12 amino acids. The germline gives CDR1 MNHNY, CDR2 SVGAGI (reference sequence). V was pared by 6 bases and J by 8 bases, with 12 bases between. The CDR3 DNA sequence: TGTGCCAGCAGCCCAAGAGTCCGTACGCAGTATTTT. Translating it yields CASSPRVRTQYF.

This clonotype has a handful of counts. The CDR3 coding sequence is TGTGCCAGCAGATCTGATCCGGGACAGGGAACCAACGAGCAGTACTTC. It codes for CASRSDPGQGTNEQYF. The J gene is TRBJ2-7, the V gene TRBV7-9, with 9 bases identical to TRBD1. V dropped 6 bases and J dropped 5; count of bases not matched to a gene: 14. The V gene's germline CDR1 is SEHNR and CDR2 FQNEAQ (reference sequence). The CDR3 extends over 16 amino acids.

This clonotype came up a few times. The DNA for the CDR3 is TGCGCCAGCAGCCCAGGGACGGCTCAGAACACTGAAGCTTTCTTT. This sequence encodes CASSPGTAQNTEAFF. This rearrangement joins TRBV4-3 to TRBJ1-1; D is possibly TRBD1 (5 bases). V shed 4 bases and J shed 1 base, with 13 bases lying between them. Germline-derived CDR1 and CDR2 are LGHNA and YSLEER. The CDR3 covers 15 residues.

This clonotype occurred many times. The genes are TRBV7-8 and TRBJ2-5, with D uncertain. The CDR3 runs to 13 residues. In germline, CDR1 is SGHVS, CDR2 FQNEAQ. The V gene lost 5 bases and the J gene lost 3 bases, with 10 bases spanning the gap. The CDR3 nucleotides are TGTGCCAGCAGCCACGGACCTAAAGAGACCCAGTACTTC. Translating it yields CASSHGPKETQYF. The whole variable domain, remainder taken from reference TRBV7-8 and TRBJ2-5, is GAGVSQSPRYKVAKRGQDVALRCDPISGHVSLFWYQQALGQGPEFLTYFQNEAQLDKSGLPSDRFFAERPEGSVSTLKIQRTQQEDSAVYLCASSHGPKETQYFGPGTRLLVL.

At least ten counts were recorded for this clonotype. The rearrangement uses TRBV12-3 or TRBV12-4 and TRBJ2-3; the D gene could be TRBD1 or TRBD2 (5 bases each). V was trimmed by 4 bases and J by 6 bases, leaving 11 bases between them. The CDR3 loop spans 13 amino acids. The DNA of the CDR3 is TGTGCCAGCAGTTCGGGACCCACGGATACGCAGTATTTT. Translation: CASSSGPTDTQYF.

The chain uses TRBV27 and TRBJ1-1; TRBD1 agrees at 8 bases. Germline CDR1 is MNHEY and CDR2 is SMNVEV (reference sequence). J was trimmed by 6 bases and V by 1 base; bases with no gene match: 16. This CDR3 has 18 amino acids. The CDR3 loop is CASSLLQGGQGAKAEAFF. For the CDR3, the DNA is TGTGCCAGCAGTTTATTGCAAGGGGGTCAGGGGGCAAAAGCTGAAGCTTTCTTT.

This clonotype was seen many times. The V call is TRBV4-1, the J call TRBJ1-5; 11 bases match TRBD1. CDR3 length: 15 amino acids. Germline V lookup: CDR1 MGHRA, CDR2 YSYEKL. Unmatched junction bases numbered 2, after V lost 0 bases and J lost 7 bases. The CDR3 sequence is CASSQEGQGVQPQHF. The CDR3 DNA reads as TGCGCCAGCAGCCAAGAGGGACAGGGGGTCCAGCCCCAGCATTTT.

The V call is TRBV24-1, the J call TRBJ2-2, with 11 bases aligning to TRBD2. Unmatched junction bases numbered 5, after V lost 4 bases and J lost 5 bases. CDR1 KGHDR and CDR2 SFDVKD come from the germline V gene. The CDR3 runs 16 residues. The DNA for the CDR3 is TGTGCCACCAGTGACCCTACTAGCGGGGGTACCGGGGAGCTGTTTTTT. Amino acids: CATSDPTSGGTGELFF.